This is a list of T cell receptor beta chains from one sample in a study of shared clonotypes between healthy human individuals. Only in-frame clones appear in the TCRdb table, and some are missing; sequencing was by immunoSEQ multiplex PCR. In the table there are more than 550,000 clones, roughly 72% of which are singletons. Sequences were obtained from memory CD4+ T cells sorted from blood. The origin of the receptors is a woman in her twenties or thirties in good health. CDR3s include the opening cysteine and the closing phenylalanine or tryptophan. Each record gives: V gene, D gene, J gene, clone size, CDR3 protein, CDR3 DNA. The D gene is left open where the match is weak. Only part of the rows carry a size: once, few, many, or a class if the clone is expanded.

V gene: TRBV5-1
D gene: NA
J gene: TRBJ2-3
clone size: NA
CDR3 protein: CASSFGAAGPTDTQYF
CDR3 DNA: TGCGCCAGCAGCTTTGGGGCCGCTGGGCCCACAGATACGCAGTATTTT

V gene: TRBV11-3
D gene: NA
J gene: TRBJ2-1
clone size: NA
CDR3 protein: CASSPQLDSEQFF
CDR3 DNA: TGTGCCAGCAGCCCCCAACTAGATAGTGAGCAGTTCTTC

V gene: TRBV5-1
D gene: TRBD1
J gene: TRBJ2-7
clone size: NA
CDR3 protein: CASNLGQADNEQYF
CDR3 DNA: TGCGCCAGCAACCTGGGACAGGCCGATAACGAGCAGTACTTC

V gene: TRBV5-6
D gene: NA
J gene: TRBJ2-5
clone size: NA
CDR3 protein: CASSMRTAQETQYF
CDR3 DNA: TGTGCCAGCAGCATGAGGACAGCACAAGAGACCCAGTACTTC

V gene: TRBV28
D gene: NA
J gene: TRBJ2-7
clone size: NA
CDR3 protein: CASSNRIYEQYF
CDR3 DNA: TGTGCCAGCAGTAACCGAATCTACGAGCAGTACTTC

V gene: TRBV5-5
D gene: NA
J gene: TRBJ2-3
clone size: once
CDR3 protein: CASSLPGASTDTQYF
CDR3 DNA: TGTGCCAGCAGCTTGCCAGGGGCTAGCACAGATACGCAGTATTTT

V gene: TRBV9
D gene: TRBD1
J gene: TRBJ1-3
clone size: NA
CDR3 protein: CASSASGQGLYGNTIYF
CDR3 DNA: TGTGCCAGCAGCGCGTCGGGACAGGGTTTGTATGGAAACACCATATATTTT

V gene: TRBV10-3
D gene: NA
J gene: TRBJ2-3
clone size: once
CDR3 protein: CAIREGSDGSTDTQYF
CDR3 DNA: TGTGCCATCAGAGAAGGGTCCGACGGTAGCACAGATACGCAGTATTTT

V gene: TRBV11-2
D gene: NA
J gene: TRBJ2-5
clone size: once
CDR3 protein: CASSSSSSAETQYF
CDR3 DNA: TGTGCCAGCAGCTCTTCTAGCAGTGCAGAGACCCAGTACTTC

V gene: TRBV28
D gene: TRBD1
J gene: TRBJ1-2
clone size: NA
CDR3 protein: CASSPRTGGWYGYTF
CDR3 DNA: TGTGCCAGCAGTCCTCGGACAGGGGGCTGGTATGGCTACACCTTC

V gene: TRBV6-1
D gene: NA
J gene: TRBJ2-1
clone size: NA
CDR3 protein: CASGETRRSYNEQFF
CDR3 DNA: TGTGCCAGCGGGGAGACAAGACGCTCCTACAATGAGCAGTTCTTC

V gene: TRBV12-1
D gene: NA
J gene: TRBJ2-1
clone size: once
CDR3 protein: CASSFVVSGFYNEQFF
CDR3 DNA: TGTGCCAGCAGCTTTGTAGTTAGCGGGTTTTACAATGAGCAGTTCTTC

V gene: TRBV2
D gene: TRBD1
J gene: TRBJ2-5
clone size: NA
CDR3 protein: CASSSQGDPRETQYF
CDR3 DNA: TGTGCCAGCAGTTCACAGGGGGATCCTCGGGAGACCCAGTACTTC

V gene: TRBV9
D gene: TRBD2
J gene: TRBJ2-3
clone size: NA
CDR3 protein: CASSVAAGRTSTDTQYF
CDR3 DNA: TGTGCCAGCAGCGTAGCTGCCGGGAGGACTAGCACAGATACGCAGTATTTT

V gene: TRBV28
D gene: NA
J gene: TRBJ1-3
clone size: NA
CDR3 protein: CASSFPSSGNTIYF
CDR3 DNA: TGTGCCAGCAGTTTTCCGTCCTCTGGAAACACCATATATTTT

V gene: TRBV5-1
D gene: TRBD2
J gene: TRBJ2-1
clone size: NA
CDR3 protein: CASSLVFGGRSSYNEQFF
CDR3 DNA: TGCGCCAGCAGCTTGGTTTTTGGCGGGAGAAGCTCCTACAATGAGCAGTTCTTC